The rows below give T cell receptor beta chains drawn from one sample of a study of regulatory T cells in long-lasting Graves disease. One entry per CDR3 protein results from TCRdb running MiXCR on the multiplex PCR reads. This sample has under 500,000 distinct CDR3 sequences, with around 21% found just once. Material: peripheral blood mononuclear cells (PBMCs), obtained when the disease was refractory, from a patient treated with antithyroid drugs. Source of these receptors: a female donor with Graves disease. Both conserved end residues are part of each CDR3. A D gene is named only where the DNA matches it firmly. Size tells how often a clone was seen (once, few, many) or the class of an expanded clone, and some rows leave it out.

CDR3: CSVEATDYEQYF
DNA: TGCAGCGTTGAGGCGACAGACTACGAGCAGTACTTC
size: .
V: TRBV29-1
J: TRBJ2-7
D: .

CDR3: CASSLSRYQETQYF
DNA: TGTGCCAGCAGCTTATCGAGATACCAAGAGACCCAGTACTTC
size: .
V: TRBV11-1
J: TRBJ2-5
D: .

CDR3: CASSTGKSQPQHF
DNA: TGTGCCAGCAGTACAGGGAAAAGTCAGCCCCAGCATTTT
size: .
V: TRBV12-3/TRBV12-4
J: TRBJ1-5
D: .

CDR3: CASSFPRAPDTGELFF
DNA: TGTGCCAGCAGCTTTCCCCGAGCTCCCGACACCGGGGAGCTGTTTTTT
size: few
V: TRBV7-9
J: TRBJ2-2
D: .

CDR3: CASSGTGVDTEAFF
DNA: TGTGCCAGCAGTGGGACAGGGGTGGACACTGAAGCTTTCTTT
size: many
V: TRBV2
J: TRBJ1-1
D: TRBD1

CDR3: CASSAGPSWEQYF
DNA: TGTGCTAGCAGCGCGGGCCCTTCTTGGGAGCAGTACTTC
size: few
V: TRBV7-7
J: TRBJ2-7
D: .

CDR3: CSARDGEKLFF
DNA: TGCAGTGCTAGAGATGGAGAAAAACTGTTTTTT
size: many
V: TRBV20-1
J: TRBJ1-4
D: .

CDR3: CASSLGDYTTGELFF
DNA: TGTGCCAGCAGCTTAGGCGACTATACCACCGGGGAGCTGTTTTTT
size: few
V: TRBV7-2
J: TRBJ2-2
D: .

CDR3: CASTAGYAGEKLFF
DNA: TGTGCCAGCACCGCAGGGTACGCGGGTGAAAAACTGTTTTTT
size: few
V: TRBV2
J: TRBJ1-4
D: .

CDR3: CASSYSRAGGSPLHF
DNA: TGTGCCAGCAGTTACTCGAGAGCGGGAGGTTCACCCCTCCACTTT
size: .
V: TRBV6-5
J: TRBJ1-6
D: .

CDR3: CASSKLLAGIQETQYF
DNA: TGTGCCAGTAGTAAACTTCTAGCGGGAATACAAGAGACCCAGTACTTC
size: .
V: TRBV19
J: TRBJ2-5
D: TRBD2

CDR3: CASSLVGIYEQYF
DNA: TGCGCCAGCAGCTTGGTTGGGATCTACGAGCAGTACTTC
size: .
V: TRBV7-9
J: TRBJ2-7
D: .

CDR3: CASSPVGTIYGYTF
DNA: TGTGCCAGCAGCCCGGTGGGGACCATCTATGGCTACACCTTC
size: few
V: TRBV7-2
J: TRBJ1-2
D: .

CDR3: CASWGGNYGYTF
DNA: TGTGCCAGTTGGGGGGGCAACTATGGCTACACCTTC
size: many
V: TRBV27
J: TRBJ1-2
D: .

CDR3: CASSSPGLAGAGEQFF
DNA: TGTGCCAGCAGCTCCCCGGGACTAGCGGGAGCGGGTGAGCAGTTCTTC
size: .
V: TRBV11-1
J: TRBJ2-1
D: TRBD2

CDR3: CASSGKKLQESSYEQYF
DNA: TGTGCCAGCAGTGGAAAGAAGTTACAGGAAAGCTCCTACGAGCAGTACTTC
size: few
V: TRBV25-1
J: TRBJ2-7
D: .

CDR3: CASSPRGGVTGELFF
DNA: TGTGCCAGCAGCCCCCGAGGGGGGGTCACCGGGGAGCTGTTTTTT
size: .
V: TRBV12-3/TRBV12-4
J: TRBJ2-2
D: .

CDR3: CASSHGDKAFF
DNA: TGTGCCAGCAGCCATGGAGATAAAGCTTTCTTT
size: many
V: TRBV27
J: TRBJ1-1
D: .

CDR3: CASSPAGGTQYF
DNA: TGTGCCAGCAGTCCCGCGGGGGGTACGCAGTATTTT
size: .
V: TRBV12-3/TRBV12-4
J: TRBJ2-3
D: TRBD2

CDR3: CASSSGGYGGTEAFF
DNA: TGCGCCAGCAGCTCTGGCGGGTACGGGGGCACTGAAGCTTTCTTT
size: few
V: TRBV5-1
J: TRBJ1-1
D: .

CDR3: CASSTTPDNSPLHF
DNA: TGTGCCAGCAGCACAACCCCTGATAATTCACCCCTCCACTTT
size: .
V: TRBV9
J: TRBJ1-6
D: .

CDR3: CASSRRSGRVGEKLFF
DNA: TGTGCCAGCTCTCGGCGGAGCGGTCGAGTGGGTGAAAAACTGTTTTTT
size: many
V: TRBV27
J: TRBJ1-4
D: .

CDR3: CASSSTWGEETQYF
DNA: TGTGCCAGCAGCTCCACCTGGGGGGAAGAGACCCAGTACTTC
size: few
V: TRBV7-2
J: TRBJ2-5
D: .

CDR3: CASSAGGSGSPLHF
DNA: TGTGCCAGCAGTGCGGGCGGGAGCGGCTCACCCCTCCACTTT
size: .
V: TRBV6-1
J: TRBJ1-6
D: .

CDR3: CASRTSANYGYTF
DNA: TGTGCCAGCAGGACGTCAGCTAACTATGGCTACACCTTC
size: many
V: TRBV28
J: TRBJ1-2
D: .

CDR3: CASSLEVVTSYGYTF
DNA: TGTGCCAGCAGCCTAGAGGTGGTCACCAGCTATGGCTACACCTTC
size: .
V: TRBV9
J: TRBJ1-2
D: .

CDR3: CVSSEGGGNYEQYF
DNA: TGTGTCAGCAGTGAAGGGGGAGGGAATTACGAGCAGTACTTC
size: few
V: TRBV6-1
J: TRBJ2-7
D: .

CDR3: CASSLGIQETQYF
DNA: TGTGCCAGCAGCTTAGGCATTCAAGAGACCCAGTACTTC
size: many
V: TRBV7-2
J: TRBJ2-5
D: .

CDR3: CASTTGAGGELFF
DNA: TGTGCCAGCACAACAGGGGCGGGCGGGGAGCTGTTTTTT
size: .
V: TRBV6-1
J: TRBJ2-2
D: TRBD1

CDR3: CASGRVGGSFNEQFF
DNA: TGTGCCAGCGGGAGGGTTGGCGGGAGTTTTAATGAGCAGTTCTTC
size: .
V: TRBV7-2
J: TRBJ2-1
D: TRBD2

CDR3: CASSPDIGNQPQHF
DNA: TGCGCCAGCAGCCCGGACATAGGCAATCAGCCCCAGCATTTT
size: few
V: TRBV4-1
J: TRBJ1-5
D: .

CDR3: CASSPSSGRNEQFF
DNA: TGTGCCAGCAGCCCTTCTAGCGGGAGGAATGAGCAGTTCTTC
size: .
V: TRBV7-2
J: TRBJ2-1
D: TRBD2

CDR3: CASSQDRDRGSPLHF
DNA: TGCGCCAGCAGCCAAGATAGGGACAGGGGTTCACCCCTCCACTTT
size: .
V: TRBV4-3
J: TRBJ1-6
D: TRBD1

CDR3: CAWSYRGTLLTYGYTF
DNA: TGTGCCTGGAGTTACCGAGGGACATTGCTAACCTATGGCTACACCTTC
size: .
V: TRBV30
J: TRBJ1-2
D: .

CDR3: CASSIEEGNYGYTF
DNA: TGTGCCAGTAGTATAGAGGAGGGTAACTATGGCTACACCTTC
size: .
V: TRBV19
J: TRBJ1-2
D: .

CDR3: CASSPLGVSVSYEQYF
DNA: TGTGCCAGCTCACCACTCGGGGTTAGCGTCTCCTACGAGCAGTACTTC
size: .
V: TRBV18
J: TRBJ2-7
D: .

CDR3: CASSLGLLSSYNEQFF
DNA: TGTGCCAGCAGTTTAGGACTCTTGAGCTCCTACAATGAGCAGTTCTTC
size: .
V: TRBV12-3/TRBV12-4
J: TRBJ2-1
D: .

CDR3: CASIPISDRRLINTEAFF
DNA: TGTGCCAGCATCCCGATATCCGACAGACGCCTAATAAACACTGAAGCTTTCTTT
size: many
V: TRBV6-1
J: TRBJ1-1
D: .

CDR3: CASSRLEQGRYGYTF
DNA: TGTGCCAGCAGCCGTTTAGAACAGGGACGATACGGCTACACCTTC
size: .
V: TRBV5-6
J: TRBJ1-2
D: .

CDR3: CASSPGGAEGEKLFF
DNA: TGTGCCAGCAGCCCCGGCGGAGCCGAAGGTGAAAAACTGTTTTTT
size: once
V: TRBV9
J: TRBJ1-4
D: .